This TCR beta chain is from a study of cytomegalovirus exposure and HLA in healthy donors. Findings and caveats of the study: In a later analysis, several top co-occurrence clusters appeared linked to parvovirus B19, influenza, CMV and Epstein-Barr virus.

PCR was performed using 60 Vbeta and 13 Jbeta primers. TCRdb's copy holds only in-frame clones and misses some; the assay was immunoSEQ multiplex PCR. Here the sample table reports more than 45,000 clones. In regard to this clone: What it binds is unknown.

The CDR3 runs 13 residues. Losses at the gene ends were 6 bases for V and 5 bases for J; bases not matched to a gene: 3. Germline CDR1 is MNHEY and CDR2 is SVGAGI. The TCR sequence derives from a male donor in good health and CMV-seronegative. This rearrangement joins TRBV6-5 to TRBJ1-2; TRBD1 agrees at 10 bases. Specimen: PBMCs. DNA of the CDR3: TGTGCCAGCAGAGGGACAGGGGTGTATGGCTACACCTTC. This codes for CASRGTGVYGYTF.